This TCR beta chain was retrieved from a study of circulating CD8 cells and anti-PD-1 response in melanoma. General study points: Experiments were generally run without replicates. Patients included both untreated and previously treated individuals. TIGIT repertoires were least diverse, DNEG repertoires most diverse.

The QIAseq Immune Repertoire TCR panel built the libraries from around 15 ng of total RNA. Via MiXCR, TCRdb re-called the reads, giving one row per CDR3 protein. The data hold about 2,100 distinct CDR3 sequences, with approximately 7.2% observed a single time. Live CD3+CD8+TCRalphabeta+ cells were sorted into four subsets by PD-1 and/or TIGIT. This clonotype rates as medium-sized. What it recognizes is unknown. The receptor's source is a human donor with melanoma. This sample comprised CD8+ T cells from PBMCs, obtained at baseline or after one month of anti-PD-1 therapy (not recorded which).

The CDR3 is CALSEGVQETQYF. CDR3 sequence (DNA): TGTGCCCTTTCCGAAGGGGTACAAGAGACCCAGTACTTC. The V gene is TRBV10-3, the J gene TRBJ2-5; possibly TRBD1 for D (5 bases). This CDR3 contains 13 residues. The ends were cut back, 11 bases at V and 2 bases at J, with 15 bases in the middle. The germline gives CDR1 ENHRY, CDR2 SYGVKD.